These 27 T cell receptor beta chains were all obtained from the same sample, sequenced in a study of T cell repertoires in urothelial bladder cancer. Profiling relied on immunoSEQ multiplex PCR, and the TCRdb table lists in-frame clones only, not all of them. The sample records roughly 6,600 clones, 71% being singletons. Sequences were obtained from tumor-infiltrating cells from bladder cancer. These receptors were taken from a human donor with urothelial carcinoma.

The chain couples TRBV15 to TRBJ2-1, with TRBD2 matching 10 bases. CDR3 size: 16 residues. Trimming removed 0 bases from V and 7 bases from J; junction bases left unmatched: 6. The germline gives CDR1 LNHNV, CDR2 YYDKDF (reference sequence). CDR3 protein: CATSREAGGISNEQFF. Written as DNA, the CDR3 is TGTGCCACCAGCAGAGAAGCGGGGGGGATCTCGAATGAGCAGTTCTTC.

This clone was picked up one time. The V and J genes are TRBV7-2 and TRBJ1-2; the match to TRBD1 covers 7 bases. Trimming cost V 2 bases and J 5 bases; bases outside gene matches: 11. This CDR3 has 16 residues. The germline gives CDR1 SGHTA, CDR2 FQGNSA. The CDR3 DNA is TGTGCCAGCAGCTTAACCGGGACAGCCAGGATTTATGGCTACACCTTC. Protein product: CASSLTGTARIYGYTF.

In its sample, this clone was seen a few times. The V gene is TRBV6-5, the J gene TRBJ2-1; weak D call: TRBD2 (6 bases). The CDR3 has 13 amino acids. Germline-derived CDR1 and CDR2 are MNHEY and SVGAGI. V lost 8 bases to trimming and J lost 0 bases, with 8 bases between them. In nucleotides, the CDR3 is TGTGCCAGCGGCGGGGTCTCCTACAATGAGCAGTTCTTC. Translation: CASGGVSYNEQFF.

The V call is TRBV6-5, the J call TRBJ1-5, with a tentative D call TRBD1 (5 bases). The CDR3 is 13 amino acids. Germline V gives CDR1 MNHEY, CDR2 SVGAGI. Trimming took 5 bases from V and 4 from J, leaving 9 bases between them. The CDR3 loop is CASSRTLNQPQHF. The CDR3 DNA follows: TGTGCCAGCAGTCGGACACTGAATCAGCCCCAGCATTTT.

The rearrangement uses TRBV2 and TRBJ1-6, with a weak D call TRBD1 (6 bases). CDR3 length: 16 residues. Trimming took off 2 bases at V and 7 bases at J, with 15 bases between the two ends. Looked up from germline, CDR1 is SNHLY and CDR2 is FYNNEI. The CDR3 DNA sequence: TGTGCCAGCAGTGAAATGGGGGCGACAGGAAATTCACCCCTCCACTTT. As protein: CASSEMGATGNSPLHF.

This chain's CDR3 is CASSAGSASSGNTIYF. CDR3 DNA: TGCGCCAGCAGCGCTGGCTCTGCGAGCTCTGGAAACACCATATATTTT. The rearrangement uses TRBV5-1 and TRBJ1-3; the D is unclear. V gave up 4 bases and J gave up 0 bases, with 14 bases separating them. In germline, CDR1 is SGHRS, CDR2 YFSETQ. This CDR3 has 16 amino acids. The full variable domain, rest sourced from reference TRBV5-1 and TRBJ1-3, is KAGVTQTPRYLIKTRGQQVTLSCSPISGHRSVSWYQQTPGQGLQFLFEYFSETQRNKGNFPGRFSGRQFSNSRSEMNVSTLELGDSALYLCASSAGSASSGNTIYFGEGSWLTVV.

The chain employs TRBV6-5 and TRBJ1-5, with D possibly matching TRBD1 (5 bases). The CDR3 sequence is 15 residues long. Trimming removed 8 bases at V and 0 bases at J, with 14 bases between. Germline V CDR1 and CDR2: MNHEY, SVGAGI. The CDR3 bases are TGTGCCAGCTCCGCGGGGGGACGTAGCAATCAGCCCCAGCATTTT. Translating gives CASSAGGRSNQPQHF.

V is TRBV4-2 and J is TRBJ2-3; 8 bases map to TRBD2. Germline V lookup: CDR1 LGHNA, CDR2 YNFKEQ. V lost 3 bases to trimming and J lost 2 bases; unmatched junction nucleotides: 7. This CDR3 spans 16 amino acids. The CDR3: CASSHERERSTDTQYF. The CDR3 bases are TGTGCCAGCAGCCATGAGCGGGAGCGATCCACAGATACGCAGTATTTT.

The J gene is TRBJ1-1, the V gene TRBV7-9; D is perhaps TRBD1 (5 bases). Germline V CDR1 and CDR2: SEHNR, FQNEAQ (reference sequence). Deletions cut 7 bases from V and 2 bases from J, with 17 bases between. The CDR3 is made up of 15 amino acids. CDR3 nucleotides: TGTGCCAGCAATTCCGGGCGGGGCCCCAACACTGAAGCTTTCTTT. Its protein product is CASNSGRGPNTEAFF.

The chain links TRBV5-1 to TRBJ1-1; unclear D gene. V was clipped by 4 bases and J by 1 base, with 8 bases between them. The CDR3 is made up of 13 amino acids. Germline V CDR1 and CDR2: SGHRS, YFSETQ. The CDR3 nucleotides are TGCGCCAGCAGCGCCGACACGAACACTGAAGCTTTCTTT. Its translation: CASSADTNTEAFF.

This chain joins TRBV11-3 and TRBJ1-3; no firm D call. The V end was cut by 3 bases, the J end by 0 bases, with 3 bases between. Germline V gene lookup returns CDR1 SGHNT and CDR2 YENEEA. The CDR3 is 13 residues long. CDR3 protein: CASSLDSGNTIYF. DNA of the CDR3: TGTGCCAGCAGCTTGGACTCTGGAAACACCATATATTTT.

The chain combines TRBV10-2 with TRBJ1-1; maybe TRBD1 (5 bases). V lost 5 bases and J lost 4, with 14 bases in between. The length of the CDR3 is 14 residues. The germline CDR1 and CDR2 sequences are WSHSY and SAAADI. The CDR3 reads CASSSRGSGTEAFF. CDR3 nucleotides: TGCGCCAGCAGTTCTCGGGGGTCCGGCACTGAAGCTTTCTTT.

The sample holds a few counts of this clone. The DNA of the CDR3 is TGTGCCAGCAGCTTATATACCGGGGAGCTGTTTTTT. It yields the protein CASSLYTGELFF. This chain uses TRBV11-3 with TRBJ2-2; D is unclear. Germline assignment: CDR1 SGHNT and CDR2 YENEEA. V dropped 2 bases and J dropped 5 bases, with 3 bases sitting between them. CDR3 length equals 12 residues.

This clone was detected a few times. CDR3 residues: CASSLELSVRQETQYF. In nucleotides, the CDR3 is TGTGCCAGCAGCTTAGAGTTATCCGTGCGGCAAGAGACCCAGTACTTC. V and J are TRBV7-9 and TRBJ2-5; D uncertain. Looked up from germline, CDR1 is SEHNR and CDR2 is FQNEAQ (reference sequence). CDR3 size: 16 residues. Deletions cut 1 base from V and 2 bases from J, with 14 bases between.

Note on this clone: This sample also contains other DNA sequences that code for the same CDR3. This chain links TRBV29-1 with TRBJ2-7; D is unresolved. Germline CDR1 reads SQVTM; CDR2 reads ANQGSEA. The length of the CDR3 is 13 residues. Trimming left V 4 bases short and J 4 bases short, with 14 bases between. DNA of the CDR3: TGCAGCGTTGGGCCTAGAGGTTCTTACGAGCAGTACTTC. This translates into CSVGPRGSYEQYF.

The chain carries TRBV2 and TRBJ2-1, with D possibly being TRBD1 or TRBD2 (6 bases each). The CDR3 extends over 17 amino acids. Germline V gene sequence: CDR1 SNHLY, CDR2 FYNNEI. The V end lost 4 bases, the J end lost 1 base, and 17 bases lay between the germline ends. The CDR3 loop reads CASSGSRGPYSYNEQFF. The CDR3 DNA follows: TGTGCCAGCAGTGGTTCCCGGGGGCCGTATTCCTACAATGAGCAGTTCTTC.

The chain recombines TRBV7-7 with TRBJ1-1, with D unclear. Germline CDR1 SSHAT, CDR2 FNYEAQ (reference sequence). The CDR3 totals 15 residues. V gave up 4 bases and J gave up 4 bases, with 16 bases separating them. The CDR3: CASSSTLVGATEAFF. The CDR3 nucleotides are TGTGCCAGCAGCTCAACGCTAGTTGGAGCCACTGAAGCTTTCTTT.

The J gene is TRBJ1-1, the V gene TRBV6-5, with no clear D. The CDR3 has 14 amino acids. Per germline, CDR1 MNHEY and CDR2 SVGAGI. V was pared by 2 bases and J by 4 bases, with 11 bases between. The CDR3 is CASSYGVWATEAFF. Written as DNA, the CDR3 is TGTGCCAGCAGTTACGGGGTCTGGGCCACTGAAGCTTTCTTT.

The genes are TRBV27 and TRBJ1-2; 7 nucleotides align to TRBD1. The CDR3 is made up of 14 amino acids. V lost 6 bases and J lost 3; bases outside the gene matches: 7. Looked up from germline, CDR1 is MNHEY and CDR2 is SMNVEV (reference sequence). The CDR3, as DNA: TGTGCCAGCAGAACATCAGGGGGTTACTATGGCTACACCTTC. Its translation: CASRTSGGYYGYTF.

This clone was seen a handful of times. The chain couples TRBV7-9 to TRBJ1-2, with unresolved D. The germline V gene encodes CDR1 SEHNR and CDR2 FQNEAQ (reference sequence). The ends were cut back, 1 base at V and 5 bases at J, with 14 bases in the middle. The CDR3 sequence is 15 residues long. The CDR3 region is CASSLELSGEYGYTF. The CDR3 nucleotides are TGTGCCAGCAGCTTAGAACTTAGCGGGGAGTATGGCTACACCTTC.

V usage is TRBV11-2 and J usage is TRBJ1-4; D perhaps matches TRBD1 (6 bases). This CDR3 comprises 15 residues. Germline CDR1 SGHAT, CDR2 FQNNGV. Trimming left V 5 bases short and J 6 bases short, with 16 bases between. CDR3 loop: CASSTRRGADEKLFF. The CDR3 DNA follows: TGTGCCAGCAGCACCCGCCGGGGGGCGGATGAAAAACTGTTTTTT.

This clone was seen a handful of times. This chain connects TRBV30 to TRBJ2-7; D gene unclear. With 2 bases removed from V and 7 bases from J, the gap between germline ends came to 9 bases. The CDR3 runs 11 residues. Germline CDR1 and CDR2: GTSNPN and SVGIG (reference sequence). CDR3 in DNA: TGTGCCTGGAGTCACACCATGGAGCAGTACTTC. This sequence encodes CAWSHTMEQYF.

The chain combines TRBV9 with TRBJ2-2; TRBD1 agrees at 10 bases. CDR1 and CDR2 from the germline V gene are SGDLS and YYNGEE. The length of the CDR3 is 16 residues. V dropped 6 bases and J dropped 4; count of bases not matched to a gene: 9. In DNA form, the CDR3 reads TGTGCCAGCACCCGAGGGGGACAGGGGATCACCGGGGAGCTGTTTTTT. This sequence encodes CASTRGGQGITGELFF. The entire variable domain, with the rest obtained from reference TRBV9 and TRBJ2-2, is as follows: DSGVTQTPKHLITATGQRVTLRCSPRSGDLSVYWYQQSLDQGLQFLIQYYNGEERAKGNILERFSAQQFPDLHSELNLSSLELGDSALYFCASTRGGQGITGELFFGEGSRLTVL.

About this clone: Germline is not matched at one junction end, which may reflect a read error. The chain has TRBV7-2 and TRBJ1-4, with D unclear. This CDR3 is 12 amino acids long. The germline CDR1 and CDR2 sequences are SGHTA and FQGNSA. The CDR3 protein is CRPGLEYEKLFF. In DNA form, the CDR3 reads TGCCGGCCGGGATTAGAGTATGAAAAACTGTTTTTT.

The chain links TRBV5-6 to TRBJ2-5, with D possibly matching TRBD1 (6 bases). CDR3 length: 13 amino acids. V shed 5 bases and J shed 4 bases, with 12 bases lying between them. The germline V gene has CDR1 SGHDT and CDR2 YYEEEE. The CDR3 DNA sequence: TGTGCCAGCAGGAAGCCAGGGGCAGAGACCCAGTACTTC. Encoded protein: CASRKPGAETQYF.

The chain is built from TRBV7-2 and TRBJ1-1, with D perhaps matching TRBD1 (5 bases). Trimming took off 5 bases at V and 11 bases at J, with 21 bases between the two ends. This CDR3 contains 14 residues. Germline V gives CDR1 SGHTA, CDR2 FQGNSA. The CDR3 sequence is CASSPGGGFGYAFF. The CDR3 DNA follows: TGTGCCAGCAGCCCTGGGGGGGGGTTTGGCTATGCTTTCTTT.

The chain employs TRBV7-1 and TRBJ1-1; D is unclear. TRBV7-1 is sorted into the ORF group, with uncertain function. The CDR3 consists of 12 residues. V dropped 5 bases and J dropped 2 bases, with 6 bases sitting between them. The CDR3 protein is CASSNSNTEAFF. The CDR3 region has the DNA TGTGCCAGCAGCAACAGTAACACTGAAGCTTTCTTT.